The 28 T cell receptor beta chains below were found in one sample sequenced in a study of technical replicates of blood from a few donors. The table came from immunoSEQ multiplex PCR; TCRdb's copy has only in-frame clones and leaves some out. The sample records over 55,000 clones, less than 95% being singletons. The specimen sequenced was PBMCs. These receptors came from a human donor in good health. Some clones in this sample may be carry-over from other donors' samples.

The V gene is TRBV11-2, the J gene TRBJ1-2; 8 bases map to TRBD1. Germline V gene lookup returns CDR1 SGHAT and CDR2 FQNNGV. The CDR3 contains 15 residues. Losses at the gene ends were 5 bases for V and 4 bases for J; bases not matched to a gene: 9. As DNA, the CDR3 is TGTGCCAGCAGCCTCTTCCGACAGGGGTCCTATGGCTACACCTTC. It codes for CASSLFRQGSYGYTF.

This chain uses TRBV7-3 with TRBJ2-1, with TRBD1 matching over 8 bases. CDR1 is SGHTA and CDR2 is FQGTGA in the germline V gene. V lost 2 bases, J lost 5 bases, and 5 bases stayed unmatched. The CDR3 is made up of 15 amino acids. The CDR3 DNA reads as TGTGCCAGCAGCTTAGTGGACAGGGCTGACAATGAGCAGTTCTTC. Amino acids: CASSLVDRADNEQFF.

The sample holds one count of this clone. This chain links TRBV11-2 with TRBJ2-2, with D possibly being TRBD1 (5 bases). V dropped 5 bases and J dropped 1 base, with 11 bases sitting between them. Germline lookup yields CDR1 SGHAT and CDR2 FQNNGV. The CDR3 totals 15 residues. CDR3 sequence reads: CASSPQGMNTGELFF. CDR3 coding DNA: TGTGCCAGCAGCCCTCAGGGAATGAACACCGGGGAGCTGTTTTTT. The full variable domain, completed using reference TRBV11-2 and TRBJ2-2, is EAGVAQSPRYKIIEKRQSVAFWCNPISGHATLYWYQQILGQGPKLLIQFQNNGVVDDSQLPKDRFSAERLKGVDSTLKIQPAKLEDSAVYLCASSPQGMNTGELFFGEGSRLTVL.

The gene calls are TRBV4-3 and TRBJ2-3; TRBD2 matches at 13 bases. CDR1 is LGHNA and CDR2 is YSLEER in the germline V gene. CDR3 length: 16 residues. V was clipped by 2 bases and J by 6 bases; unmatched bases: 5. CDR3: CASSQLKTSGGDTQYF. CDR3 coding DNA: TGCGCCAGCAGCCAACTGAAGACTAGCGGGGGGGATACGCAGTATTTT.

This chain uses TRBV7-7 with TRBJ2-5; TRBD1 matches 7 bases. Per the germline V gene, CDR1 is SSHAT and CDR2 is FNYEAQ (reference sequence). With V trimmed by 5 bases and J by 7 bases, 7 bases remained unmatched. This CDR3 region has 13 residues. CDR3 residues: CASSEGAFVTQYF. DNA for the CDR3: TGTGCCAGCAGCGAGGGGGCGTTCGTGACCCAGTACTTC.

J is TRBJ2-3 and V is TRBV5-6; possibly TRBD1 for D (5 bases). This CDR3 spans 16 amino acids. CDR1 and CDR2 from the germline V gene are SGHDT and YYEEEE. The V end was cut by 4 bases, the J end by 0 bases, with 15 bases between. The chain's CDR3 is CASSPPGALSTDTQYF. The CDR3 region has the DNA TGTGCCAGCAGCCCACCTGGGGCCTTAAGCACAGATACGCAGTATTTT.

The chain is built from TRBV2 and TRBJ1-1; D unclear. The V end lost 6 bases, the J end lost 0 bases, and 14 bases lay between the germline ends. Looked up from germline, CDR1 is SNHLY and CDR2 is FYNNEI. This CDR3 is 15 amino acids long. The CDR3 region has the DNA TGTGCCAGCAGGAACATTGGCCTAGTGAACACTGAAGCTTTCTTT. This encodes CASRNIGLVNTEAFF.

The chain has TRBV7-8 and TRBJ2-1, with 7 nucleotides matching TRBD1. The CDR3 spans 19 residues. Germline assignment: CDR1 SGHVS and CDR2 FQNEAQ. The V and J ends lost 6 bases and 3 bases, in that order; junction bases with no gene match: 20. CDR3 DNA: TGTGCCAGCAGGGGACGACAGGGCACGGGTGGGACGGGCTACAATGAGCAGTTCTTC. Amino acid sequence: CASRGRQGTGGTGYNEQFF.

J is TRBJ2-3 and V is TRBV5-6; D ambiguous. The CDR3 spans 12 residues. Germline V gene data show CDR1 as SGHDT and CDR2 as YYEEEE. V shed 6 bases and J shed 3 bases, with 8 bases lying between them. Here the CDR3 DNA reads TGTGCCAGCAACCACCAGACAGATACGCAGTATTTT. It codes for CASNHQTDTQYF. Full variable domain (outside the CDR3, taken from reference TRBV5-6 and TRBJ2-3): DAGVTQSPTHLIKTRGQQVTLRCSPKSGHDTVSWYQQALGQGPQFIFQYYEEEERQRGNFPDRFSGHQFPNYSSELNVNALLLGDSALYLCASNHQTDTQYFGPGTRLTVL.

The V call is TRBV5-6, the J call TRBJ2-7, with TRBD1 identical over 10 bases. Losses at the gene ends were 6 bases for V and 5 bases for J; bases not matched to a gene: 11. This CDR3 region has 15 residues. Germline V gene sequence: CDR1 SGHDT, CDR2 YYEEEE. The CDR3: CASTQVRGTGDEQYF. The CDR3 DNA reads as TGTGCCAGCACCCAAGTAAGAGGGACAGGGGACGAGCAGTACTTC.

This clone was found once. The chain combines TRBV19 with TRBJ1-2; TRBD1 matches 7 bases. V lost 2 bases to trimming and J lost 4 bases; unmatched junction nucleotides: 13. The CDR3 runs to 17 residues. Germline V gene lookup returns CDR1 LNHDA and CDR2 SQIVND (reference sequence). Here the CDR3 DNA reads TGTGCCAGTAGTATAACGAGACAGGGAGGATATAGCTATGGCTACACCTTC. Amino acid sequence: CASSITRQGGYSYGYTF.

The chain links TRBV7-3 to TRBJ2-3; TRBD2 is a possible D gene (5 bases). CDR1 SGHTA and CDR2 FQGTGA come from the germline V gene. Trimming removed 6 bases at V and 4 bases at J, with 17 bases between. The CDR3 has 15 residues. As DNA, the CDR3 is TGTGCCAGCAGTCCGGTCGAGGGCCTGGCAGATACGCAGTATTTT. This codes for CASSPVEGLADTQYF.

The chain employs TRBV4-3 and TRBJ1-2; the match to TRBD1 covers 11 bases. The ends lost 3 bases at V and 6 bases at J; junction bases unmatched: 6. The CDR3 is made up of 15 amino acids. Looked up from germline, CDR1 is LGHNA and CDR2 is YSLEER. The CDR3 region is CASSHPSDRGHGYTF. CDR3 nucleotide sequence: TGCGCCAGCAGCCATCCTTCGGACAGGGGGCATGGCTACACCTTC.

The V call is TRBV7-8, the J call TRBJ1-5; 7 nucleotides agree with TRBD1. The CDR3 is made up of 16 amino acids. Germline V gene sequence: CDR1 SGHVS, CDR2 FQNEAQ. With 1 base clipped from V and 0 bases from J, the junction kept 3 bases outside the gene matches. CDR3 sequence reads: CASSLGGTVSNQPQHF. The CDR3 DNA follows: TGTGCCAGCAGCTTAGGGGGGACAGTTAGCAATCAGCCCCAGCATTTT.

The chain links TRBV12-5 to TRBJ2-1; 7 bases are a match to TRBD2. The CDR3 spans 16 residues. The V gene's germline CDR1 is LGHNT and CDR2 FRNRAP. V lost 6 bases and J lost 0; bases outside the gene matches: 8. The CDR3 spells CASGSWGGLSYNEQFF. The CDR3, as DNA: TGTGCTAGTGGATCATGGGGGGGACTCTCCTACAATGAGCAGTTCTTC.

This clone was counted many times. This sequence joins TRBV5-1 and TRBJ1-1; TRBD1 aligns across 8 bases. Germline values: CDR1 SGHRS, CDR2 YFSETQ. The CDR3 extends over 17 amino acids. After removal of 0 bases from V and 3 bases from J, the junction contained 10 bases not matched to a gene. CDR3 amino acids: CASSLAKTGGGHTEAFF. The CDR3 DNA sequence: TGCGCCAGCAGCTTGGCAAAAACAGGGGGGGGGCACACTGAAGCTTTCTTT.

A single count supports this clone. The CDR3: CASSATGQGAPEAFF. For the CDR3, the DNA is TGTGCCAGCAGCGCAACGGGACAGGGGGCTCCTGAAGCTTTCTTT. This chain joins TRBV7-9 and TRBJ1-1; 12 nucleotides agree with TRBD1. Trimming cost V 5 bases and J 6 bases; bases outside gene matches: 7. Germline CDR1 SEHNR, CDR2 FQNEAQ (reference sequence). This CDR3 region has 15 residues.

The chain links TRBV7-9 to TRBJ2-1; 10 bases fit TRBD2. The CDR3 sequence is 17 residues long. The germline CDR1 and CDR2 sequences are SEHNR and FQNEAQ (reference sequence). The junction had 6 bases not matched to a gene; V was cut back by 0 bases and J by 4 bases. This CDR3 is CASSLATLAGVYNEQFF. CDR3 nucleotides: TGTGCCAGCAGCTTAGCGACCCTAGCGGGGGTTTACAATGAGCAGTTCTTC.

The chain links TRBV6-5 to TRBJ1-1; D remains unclear. Deletions cut 6 bases from V and 0 bases from J, with 11 bases between. Germline V gene sequence: CDR1 MNHEY, CDR2 SVGAGI. The CDR3 length is 14 residues. The DNA of the CDR3 is TGTGCCAGCAGCCCCGGCGGATTGAACACTGAAGCTTTCTTT. Protein sequence: CASSPGGLNTEAFF.

This clone was observed a single time. The chain is built from TRBV7-2 and TRBJ2-1; 11 nucleotides agree with TRBD2. The junction had 8 bases not matched to a gene; V was cut back by 5 bases and J by 8 bases. The CDR3 is 15 amino acids. CDR1 and CDR2 from the germline V gene are SGHTA and FQGNSA. CDR3 amino acids: CASSRTSGRSYEQFF. The CDR3, as DNA: TGTGCCAGCAGCCGAACTAGCGGGAGATCTTATGAGCAGTTCTTC.

The chain uses TRBV11-2 and TRBJ2-7, with D perhaps matching TRBD2 (6 bases). The CDR3 totals 13 residues. V dropped 5 bases and J dropped 4 bases, with 12 bases sitting between them. Germline V lookup: CDR1 SGHAT, CDR2 FQNNGV. CDR3 region: CASSTTSLYEQYF. CDR3 DNA sequence: TGTGCCAGCAGCACTACTAGCTTGTACGAGCAGTACTTC.

The genes are TRBV25-1 and TRBJ1-6; perhaps TRBD1 as D (5 bases). Deletions cut 3 bases from V and 4 bases from J, with 10 bases between. CDR3 length: 15 amino acids. Germline V gives CDR1 MGHDK, CDR2 SYGVNS. The CDR3 sequence: CASSDDRGYNSPLHF. CDR3 DNA sequence: TGTGCCAGCAGTGACGATAGGGGTTATAATTCACCCCTCCACTTT.

J is TRBJ2-7 and V is TRBV18; D not resolved. V lost 1 base and J 8 bases, leaving 12 bases between the germline ends. Germline-derived CDR1 and CDR2 are KGHSH and LQKENI. The CDR3 length is 13 residues. CDR3 loop: CASSPRAGEKQYF. The CDR3 nucleotides read TGTGCCAGCTCACCACGGGCAGGCGAAAAGCAGTACTTC.

This clone was observed at least ten times. The CDR3 sequence: CASSDVAGGGKDTQYF. The CDR3 DNA reads as TGTGCCAGCAGTGACGTAGCGGGGGGAGGTAAAGATACGCAGTATTTT. V and J are TRBV6-4 and TRBJ2-3; 10 positions match TRBD2. Germline V gives CDR1 MRHNA, CDR2 SNTAGT. Germline trimming cut 2 bases from V and 5 bases from J; bases unmatched to any gene: 7. The CDR3 is 16 amino acids.

V usage is TRBV6-5 and J usage is TRBJ1-1; D gene ambiguous. This CDR3 has 15 amino acids. Germline V lookup: CDR1 MNHEY, CDR2 SVGAGI. V was shortened by 4 bases and J by 1 base, with 13 bases between the two germline ends. The CDR3 nucleotides are TGTGCCAGCAGTTGGGGTGGGAGCACGAACACTGAAGCTTTCTTT. Its protein product is CASSWGGSTNTEAFF.

The chain's CDR3 is CALGGRRGLTRAGELFF. CDR3 coding DNA: TGTGCCTTAGGGGGCAGGAGGGGACTGACTCGGGCCGGGGAGCTGTTTTTT. The chain links TRBV30 to TRBJ2-2; tentative D call: TRBD1 (7 bases). CDR3 length: 17 amino acids. CDR1 and CDR2 (germline): GTSNPN, SVGIG (reference sequence). The ends were cut back, 7 bases at V and 6 bases at J, with 27 bases in the middle.

CDR3 loop: CASSEIVSRSSGNTIYF. CDR3 in DNA: TGTGCCAGCAGTGAAATCGTCAGTCGAAGCTCTGGAAACACCATATATTTT. The chain joins TRBV6-1 to TRBJ1-3; D uncertain. V was clipped by 2 bases and J by 0 bases, with 14 bases between them. Germline lookup yields CDR1 MNHNS and CDR2 SASEGT. This CDR3 spans 17 amino acids.

This chain connects TRBV4-1 to TRBJ2-7; TRBD1 matches 9 bases. This CDR3 is built from 15 residues. CDR1 MGHRA and CDR2 YSYEKL come from the germline V gene. J gave up 5 bases and V 4 bases, and 9 bases lay outside the gene matches. CDR3 DNA sequence: TGCGCCAGCAGCCGAGCCGGGACAGGGAGCCACGAGCAGTACTTC. This translates into CASSRAGTGSHEQYF.